This T cell receptor (beta chain) was retrieved from a study of T cells in Graves' hyperthyroidism and ophthalmopathy. The study, taken as a whole, reports: Stable hyperthyroidism and ophthalmopathy were separated using 13 V-J signatures. Most thyroid clonotypes that were expanded above 0.001 also turned up in blood.

There were TCR beta CDR3 regions amplified from RNA transcripts. TCR CDR3 underwent first-round RT-PCR with the HTBI primer set. TCRdb passed the multiplex PCR reads through MiXCR, listing each CDR3 protein once. The profile covers approximately 600,000 distinct CDR3 sequences, with roughly 20% appearing a single time and under 35% taken by the ten largest. Germline V gene data show CDR1 as SGHVS and CDR2 as FNYEAQ. The ends lost 1 base at V and 8 bases at J; junction bases unmatched: 5. The length of the CDR3 is 15 residues. This clonotype was detected only a few times. Its specificity is unknown. The study left out patients who had uncontrolled infection, other autoimmune disease, pregnancy or lactation.

Sequenced input: blood. The sequence derives from a man aged 25 to 40 with Graves' ophthalmopathy. The chain carries TRBV7-6 and TRBJ1-4; 9 bases are shared with TRBD1. This chain's CDR3 is CASSLGTGEREKLFF. CDR3 sequence (DNA): TGTGCCAGCAGCTTAGGGACAGGGGAGAGGGAAAAACTGTTTTTT.